This TCR beta chain was recovered during a study of shared clonotypes between healthy human individuals. Sequenced by immunoSEQ multiplex PCR; TCRdb stores in-frame clones only, minus some. Here the sample spans 2 million to 2.5 million clones, less than 95% being singletons. With 5 bases removed from V and 2 bases from J, the gap between germline ends came to 21 bases. The CDR3 runs 17 residues. The sequenced sample consisted of naive CD4+ T cells from PBMCs. Subset noted: CD45RA+ positively selected. The receptor was isolated from a man between 18 and 35 years old in good health. Some clones in this sample may be carry-over from other donors' samples. The chain combines TRBV23-1 with TRBJ1-1; D gene uncertain. TRBV23-1 is marked as an open reading frame, function uncertain. CDR3 nucleotides: TGCGCCAGCAGTACCCTAACATGGAGGCGGGGTAACACTGAAGCTTTCTTT. It is translated as CASSTLTWRRGNTEAFF.